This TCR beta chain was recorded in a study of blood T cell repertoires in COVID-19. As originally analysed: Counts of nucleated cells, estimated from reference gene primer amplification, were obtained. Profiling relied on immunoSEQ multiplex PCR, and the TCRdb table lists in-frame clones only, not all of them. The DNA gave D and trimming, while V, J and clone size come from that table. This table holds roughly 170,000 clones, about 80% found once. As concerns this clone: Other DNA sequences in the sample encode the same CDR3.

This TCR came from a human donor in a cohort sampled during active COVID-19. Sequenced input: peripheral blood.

CDR3 region: CASSTTGNTEAFF. The CDR3 bases are TGTGCCAGTAGTACGACTGGGAACACTGAAGCTTTCTTT. V and J are TRBV19 and TRBJ1-1; no firm D call. The CDR3 spans 13 residues. Germline V gene sequence: CDR1 LNHDA, CDR2 SQIVND (reference sequence). Trimming stripped 4 bases from V and 1 base from J, with 7 bases between.